The subject of this entry is one TCR beta chain. Its antigen is as yet unknown. This sample was included in a study of memory CD4+ T cells and cytomegalovirus serostatus. Study-wide findings and caveats: Repertoires predicted CMV serostatus with median bootstrapped AUC of around 0.96.

This CDR3 has 16 residues. Germline V lookup: CDR1 GTSNPN, CDR2 SVGIG (reference sequence). J was trimmed by 7 bases and V by 2 bases; bases with no gene match: 10. Single viable CD3+CD4+CD8-CD45RO+ cells were sorted as the memory CD4+ T cells. CMV serostatus came from serum IgG against pp150, pp28, p38, p52. Total CD4+ T cells were enriched by CD4 positive selection. Repertoires were generated with immunoSEQ multiplex PCR, while TCRdb's copy carries only in-frame clones and drops some. The sample includes about 56,000 clones, about 81% of them seen just once. This receptor was taken from an adult in good health and CMV-seronegative. V and J are TRBV30 and TRBJ2-2; TRBD1 matches at 10 bases. Sequencing was performed on memory CD4+ T cells from blood. For the CDR3, the DNA is TGTGCCTGGAGTAGGAGCGACAGGGGGCGGGGCGGGGAGCTGTTTTTT. Residues: CAWSRSDRGRGGELFF.